The 8 T cell receptor beta chains below all came from one sample that was sequenced in a study of blood T cells in healthy people across ages. For the second PCR, which ran for about 7 to 12 cycles, a sample-barcoded 5' primer and a J-beta primer mix were used. TCRdb passed the 5' RACE reads through MiXCR, listing each CDR3 protein once. The sample records roughly 800,000 distinct CDR3 sequences, around 25% being singletons. The same data also went into a second study, on T cells of mothers and their children.

Sequencing was performed on blood. The receptors were gathered from a boy aged 5-17 years in good health.

There are a few counts of this clonotype. The genes are TRBV15 and TRBJ2-7; the D call may be TRBD1 or TRBD2 (7 bases each). This CDR3 is 16 amino acids long. From germline, CDR1 is LNHNV and CDR2 YYDKDF (reference sequence). Trimming removed 1 base from V and 1 base from J, with 14 bases in between. For the CDR3, the DNA is TGTGCCACCAGCAGAGGGTCCCAGGGGGGGTCCTACGAGCAGTACTTC. Residues: CATSRGSQGGSYEQYF.

There are a few counts of this clonotype. This chain uses TRBV20-1 with TRBJ2-7; D ambiguous. The CDR3 spans 10 residues. CDR1 is DFQATT, CDR2 SNEGSKA, per germline (reference sequence). V shed 6 bases and J shed 6 bases, with 9 bases lying between them. The DNA for the CDR3 is TGCAGTGCCAGATCAAGCGAGCAGTACGTC. Translation gives CSARSSEQYV.

The chain uses TRBV7-9 and TRBJ2-1; D possibly corresponds to TRBD2 (6 bases). With 7 bases removed from V and 3 bases from J, the gap between germline ends came to 16 bases. Germline V lookup: CDR1 SEHNR, CDR2 FQNEAQ (reference sequence). This CDR3 has 15 amino acids. The CDR3 DNA reads as TGTGCCAGCAAGCCGACTAGTACCCTCTACAATGAGCAGTTCTTC. It specifies CASKPTSTLYNEQFF.

This clonotype was seen at least ten times. The CDR3 DNA follows: TGTGCCAGCTCTCCGGACGGTAACTATGGCTACACCTTC. This encodes CASSPDGNYGYTF. The rearrangement links TRBV18 to TRBJ1-2; no firm D call. V was cut by 6 bases and J by 1 base, with 9 bases left in between. The CDR3 contains 13 residues. CDR1 and CDR2 (germline): KGHSH, LQKENI.

The genes are TRBV12-3 or TRBV12-4 and TRBJ2-4; possibly TRBD1 for D (5 bases). V lost 7 bases and J lost 6, with 13 bases in between. This CDR3 has 13 residues. The CDR3 nucleotides are TGTGCCAGCAATCGCGGACATTTAAACATTCAGTACTTC. Translating it yields CASNRGHLNIQYF.

This chain joins TRBV20-1 and TRBJ2-1; 7 bases are shared with TRBD2. The CDR3 has 14 amino acids. Germline V gene lookup returns CDR1 DFQATT and CDR2 SNEGSKA (reference sequence). V trimming: 4 bases; J trimming: 0 bases; junction bases outside the gene matches: 3. CDR3 residues: CSATPSGSYNEQFF. As DNA, the CDR3 is TGCAGTGCTACTCCTAGCGGCTCCTACAATGAGCAGTTCTTC.

This clonotype was seen only a few times. The chain combines TRBV24-1 with TRBJ2-3, with TRBD2 identical over 8 bases. V gave up 4 bases and J gave up 1 base; unmatched junction bases: 9. Germline lookup yields CDR1 KGHDR and CDR2 SFDVKD. This CDR3 is built from 17 residues. In DNA, the CDR3 is TGTGCCACCAGTGACACCCTGTCACTAGCGGGCACAGATACGCAGTATTTT. Residues: CATSDTLSLAGTDTQYF.

The rearrangement joins TRBV20-1 to TRBJ2-5; possible D gene TRBD2, 5 bases. The V gene lost 1 base and the J gene lost 5 bases, with 8 bases spanning the gap. CDR1 and CDR2 from the germline V gene are DFQATT and SNEGSKA (reference sequence). This CDR3 spans 12 amino acids. CDR3 in DNA: TGCAGTGCTAGAGTTAGAGGGGAGACCCAGTACTTC. It codes for CSARVRGETQYF.